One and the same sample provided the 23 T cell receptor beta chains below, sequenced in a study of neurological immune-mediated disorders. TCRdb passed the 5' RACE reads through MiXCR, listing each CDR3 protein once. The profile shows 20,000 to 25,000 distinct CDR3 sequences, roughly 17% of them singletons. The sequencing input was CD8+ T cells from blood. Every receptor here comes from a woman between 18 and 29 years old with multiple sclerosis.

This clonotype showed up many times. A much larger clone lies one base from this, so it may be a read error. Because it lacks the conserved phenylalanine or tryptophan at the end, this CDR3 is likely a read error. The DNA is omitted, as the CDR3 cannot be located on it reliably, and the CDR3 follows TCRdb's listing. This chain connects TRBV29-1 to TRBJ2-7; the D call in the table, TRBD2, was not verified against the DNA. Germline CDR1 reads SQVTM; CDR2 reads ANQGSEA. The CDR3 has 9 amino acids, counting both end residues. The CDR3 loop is CSVEEGEMP.

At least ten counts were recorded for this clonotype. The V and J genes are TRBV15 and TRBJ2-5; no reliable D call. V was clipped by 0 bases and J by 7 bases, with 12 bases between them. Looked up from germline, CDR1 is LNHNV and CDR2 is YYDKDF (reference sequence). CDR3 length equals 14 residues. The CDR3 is CATSRDGVLGTQYF. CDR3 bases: TGTGCCACCAGCAGAGATGGGGTACTCGGGACCCAGTACTTC.

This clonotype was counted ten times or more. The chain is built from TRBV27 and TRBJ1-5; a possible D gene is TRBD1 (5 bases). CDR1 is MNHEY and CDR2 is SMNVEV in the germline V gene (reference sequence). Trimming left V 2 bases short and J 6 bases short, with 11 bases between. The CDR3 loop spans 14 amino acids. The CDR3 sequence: CASSLRGETQPQHF. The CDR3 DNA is TGTGCCAGCAGTTTACGGGGGGAAACTCAGCCCCAGCATTTT.

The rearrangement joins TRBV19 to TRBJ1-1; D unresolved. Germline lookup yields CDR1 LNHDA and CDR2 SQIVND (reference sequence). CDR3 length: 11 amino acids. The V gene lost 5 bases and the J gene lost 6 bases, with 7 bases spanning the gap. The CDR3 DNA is TGTGCCAGTAGTCGGGCGGCTGAAGCTTTCTTT. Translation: CASSRAAEAFF.

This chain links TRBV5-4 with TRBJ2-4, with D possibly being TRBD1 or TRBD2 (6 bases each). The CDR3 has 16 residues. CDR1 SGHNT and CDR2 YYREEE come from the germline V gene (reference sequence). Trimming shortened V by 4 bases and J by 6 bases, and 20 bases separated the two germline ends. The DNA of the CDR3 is TGTGCCAGCAGCCAAATTGAGGGGGGTCGGAGAAACATTCAGTACTTC. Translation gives CASSQIEGGRRNIQYF.

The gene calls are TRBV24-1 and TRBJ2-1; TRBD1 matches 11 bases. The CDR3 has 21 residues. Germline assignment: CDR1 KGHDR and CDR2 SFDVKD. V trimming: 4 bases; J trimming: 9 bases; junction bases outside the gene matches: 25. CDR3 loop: CATSEWTGGVSTSGQRGEQFF. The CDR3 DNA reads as TGTGCCACCAGTGAATGGACAGGGGGCGTTAGTACTAGCGGCCAACGGGGTGAGCAGTTCTTC.

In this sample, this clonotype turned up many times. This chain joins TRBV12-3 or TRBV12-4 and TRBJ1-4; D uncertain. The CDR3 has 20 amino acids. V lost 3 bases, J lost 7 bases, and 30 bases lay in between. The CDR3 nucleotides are TGTGCCAGCAGTTTCCTCCTACCAACCTCCCCCCGGCACGGCTTTGAAAAACTGTTTTTT. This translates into CASSFLLPTSPRHGFEKLFF.

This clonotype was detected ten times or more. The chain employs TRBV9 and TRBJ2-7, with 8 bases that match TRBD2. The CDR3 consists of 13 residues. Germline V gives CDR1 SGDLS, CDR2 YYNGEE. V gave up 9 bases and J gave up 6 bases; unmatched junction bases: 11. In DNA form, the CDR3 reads TGTGCCACAAGACAGCGGGAGAAGGCCGAGCAGTACGTC. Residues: CATRQREKAEQYV.

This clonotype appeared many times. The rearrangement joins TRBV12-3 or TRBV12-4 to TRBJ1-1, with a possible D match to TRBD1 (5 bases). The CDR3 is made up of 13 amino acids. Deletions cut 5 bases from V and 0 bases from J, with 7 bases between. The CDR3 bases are TGTGCCAGCAGTGACAGCTTGAACACTGAAGCTTTCTTT. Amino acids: CASSDSLNTEAFF.

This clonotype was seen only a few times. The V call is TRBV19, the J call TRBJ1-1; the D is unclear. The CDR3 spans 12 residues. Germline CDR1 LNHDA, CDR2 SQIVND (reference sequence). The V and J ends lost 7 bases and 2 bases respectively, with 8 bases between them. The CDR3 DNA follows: TGTGCCAGTATAGCCTCTAACACTGAAGCTTTCTTT. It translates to CASIASNTEAFF. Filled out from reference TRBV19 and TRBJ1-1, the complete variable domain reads DGGITQSPKYLFRKEGQNVTLSCEQNLNHDAMYWYRQDPGQGLRLIYYSQIVNDFQKGDIAEGYSVSREKKESFPLTVTSAQKNPTAFYLCASIASNTEAFFGQGTRLTVV.

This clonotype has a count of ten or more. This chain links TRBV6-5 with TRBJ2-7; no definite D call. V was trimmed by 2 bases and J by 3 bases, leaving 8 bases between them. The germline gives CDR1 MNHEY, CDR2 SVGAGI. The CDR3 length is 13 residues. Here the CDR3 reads CASSYMGHYEQYF. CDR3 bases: TGTGCCAGCAGTTACATGGGTCACTACGAGCAGTACTTC.

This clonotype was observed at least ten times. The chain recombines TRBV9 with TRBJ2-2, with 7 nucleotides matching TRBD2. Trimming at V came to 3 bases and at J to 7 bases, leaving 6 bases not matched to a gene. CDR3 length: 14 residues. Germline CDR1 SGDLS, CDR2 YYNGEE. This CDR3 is CASSGGGSGGELFF. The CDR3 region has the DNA TGTGCCAGCAGCGGCGGGGGATCTGGCGGGGAGCTGTTTTTT.

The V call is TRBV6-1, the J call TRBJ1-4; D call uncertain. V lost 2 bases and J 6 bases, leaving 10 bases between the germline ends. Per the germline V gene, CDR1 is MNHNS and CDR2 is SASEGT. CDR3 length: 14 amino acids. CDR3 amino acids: CASSEREVDEKLFF. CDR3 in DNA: TGTGCCAGCAGTGAAAGGGAGGTCGATGAAAAACTGTTTTTT.

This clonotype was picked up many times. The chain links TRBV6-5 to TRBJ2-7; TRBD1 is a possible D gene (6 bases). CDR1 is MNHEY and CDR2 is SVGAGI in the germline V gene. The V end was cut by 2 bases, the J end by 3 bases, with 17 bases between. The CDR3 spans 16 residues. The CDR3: CASSYATGSLLYEQYF. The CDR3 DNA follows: TGTGCCAGCAGTTACGCGACAGGATCTCTCCTCTACGAGCAGTACTTC.

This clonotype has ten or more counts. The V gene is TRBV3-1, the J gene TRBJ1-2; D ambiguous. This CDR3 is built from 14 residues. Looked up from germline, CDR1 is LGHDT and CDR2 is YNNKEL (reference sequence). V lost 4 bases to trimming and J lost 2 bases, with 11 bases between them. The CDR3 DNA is TGTGCCAGCAGCCCACGCGTGGCCAACTATGGCTACACCTTC. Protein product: CASSPRVANYGYTF.

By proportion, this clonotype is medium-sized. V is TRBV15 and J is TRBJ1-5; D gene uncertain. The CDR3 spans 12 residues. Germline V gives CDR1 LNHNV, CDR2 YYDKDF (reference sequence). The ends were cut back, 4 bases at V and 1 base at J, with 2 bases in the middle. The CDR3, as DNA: TGTGCCACCAGCAACAGCAATCAGCCCCAGCATTTT. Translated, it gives CATSNSNQPQHF.

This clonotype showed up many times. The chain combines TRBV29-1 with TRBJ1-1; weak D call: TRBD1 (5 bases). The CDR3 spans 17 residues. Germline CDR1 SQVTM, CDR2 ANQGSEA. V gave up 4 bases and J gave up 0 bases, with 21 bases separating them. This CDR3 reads CSVAAGIPTAMNTEAFF. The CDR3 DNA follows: TGCAGCGTTGCCGCAGGGATACCGACAGCTATGAACACTGAAGCTTTCTTT.

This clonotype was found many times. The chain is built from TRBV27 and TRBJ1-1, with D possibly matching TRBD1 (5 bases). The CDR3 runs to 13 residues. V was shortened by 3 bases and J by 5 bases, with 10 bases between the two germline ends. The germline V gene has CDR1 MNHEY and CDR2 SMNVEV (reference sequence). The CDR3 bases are TGTGCCAGCAGTTTGCAGGGATGGACTGAAGCTTTCTTT. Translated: CASSLQGWTEAFF.

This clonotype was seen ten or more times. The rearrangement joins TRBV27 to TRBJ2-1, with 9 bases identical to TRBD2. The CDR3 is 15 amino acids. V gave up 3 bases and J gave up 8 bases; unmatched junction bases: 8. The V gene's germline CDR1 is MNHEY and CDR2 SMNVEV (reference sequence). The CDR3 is CASSFGGGVPHEQFF. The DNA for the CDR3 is TGTGCCAGCAGTTTCGGCGGGGGGGTTCCGCATGAGCAGTTCTTC.

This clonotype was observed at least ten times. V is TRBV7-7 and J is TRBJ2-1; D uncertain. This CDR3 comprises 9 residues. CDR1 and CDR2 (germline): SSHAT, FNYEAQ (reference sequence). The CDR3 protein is CALGAEQFF. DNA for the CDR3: TGTGCTTTGGGTGCTGAGCAGTTCTTC.

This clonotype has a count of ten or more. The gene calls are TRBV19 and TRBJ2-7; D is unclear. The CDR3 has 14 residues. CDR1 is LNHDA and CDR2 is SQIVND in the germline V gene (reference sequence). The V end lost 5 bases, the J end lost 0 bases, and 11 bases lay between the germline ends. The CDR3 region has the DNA TGTGCCAGTAGTGTCAGCGCCAACTCCTACGAGCAGTACGTC. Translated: CASSVSANSYEQYV.

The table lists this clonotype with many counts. The chain's CDR3 is CASSLGQSLPRVGANVLTF. CDR3 DNA sequence: TGTGCCAGCAGCTTAGGACAGAGTCTTCCCCGGGTGGGGGCCAACGTCCTGACTTTC. The rearrangement joins TRBV7-9 to TRBJ2-6; a possible D gene is TRBD1 (5 bases). With 1 base removed from V and 4 bases from J, the gap between germline ends came to 20 bases. The CDR3 sequence is 19 residues long. CDR1 and CDR2 (germline): SEHNR, FQNEAQ (reference sequence).

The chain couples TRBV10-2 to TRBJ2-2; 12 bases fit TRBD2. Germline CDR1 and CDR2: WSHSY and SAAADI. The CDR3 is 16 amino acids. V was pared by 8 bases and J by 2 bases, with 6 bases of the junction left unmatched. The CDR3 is CASFGTSGSNTGELFF. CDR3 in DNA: TGCGCCAGCTTCGGGACTAGCGGGTCTAACACCGGGGAGCTGTTTTTT.